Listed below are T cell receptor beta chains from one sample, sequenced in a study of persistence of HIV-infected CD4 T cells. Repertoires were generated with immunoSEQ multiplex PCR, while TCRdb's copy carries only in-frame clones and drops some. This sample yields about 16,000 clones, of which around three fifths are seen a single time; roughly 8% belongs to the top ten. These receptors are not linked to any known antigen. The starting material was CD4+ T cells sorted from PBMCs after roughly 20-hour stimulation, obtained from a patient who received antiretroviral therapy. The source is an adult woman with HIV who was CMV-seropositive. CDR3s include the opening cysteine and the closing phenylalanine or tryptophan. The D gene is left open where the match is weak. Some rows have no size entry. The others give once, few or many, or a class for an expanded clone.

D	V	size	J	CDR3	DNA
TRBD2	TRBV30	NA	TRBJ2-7	CAWGASSGGLYF	TGTGCCTGGGGGGCCTCTAGCGGGGGCCTTTACTTC
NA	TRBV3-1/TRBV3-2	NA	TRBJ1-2	CASRGRRSYGAGADYGYTF	TGTGCCAGCCGGGGGCGGCGCTCGTATGGGGCAGGGGCGGACTATGGCTACACCTTC
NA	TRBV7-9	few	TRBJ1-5	CASSRYGEGQPQHF	TGTGCCAGCAGCCGGTACGGAGAGGGTCAGCCCCAGCATTTT
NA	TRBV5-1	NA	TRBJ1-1	CASSLGASRGTEAFF	TGCGCCAGCAGCTTAGGAGCCTCGAGAGGCACTGAAGCTTTCTTT
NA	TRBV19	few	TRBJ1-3	CASSMGRISGNTIYF	TGTGCCAGTAGTATGGGTCGGATCTCTGGAAACACCATATATTTT
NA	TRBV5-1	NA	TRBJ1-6	CASSPGQQSSYNSPLHF	TGCGCCAGCAGCCCGGGACAACAGAGCTCCTATAATTCACCCCTCCACTTT
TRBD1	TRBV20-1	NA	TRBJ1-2	CSASYRGNYGYTF	TGCAGTGCTAGTTACAGGGGTAACTATGGCTACACCTTC
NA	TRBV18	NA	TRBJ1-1	CASSPPPGTEAFF	TGTGCCAGCTCACCCCCCCCGGGGACTGAAGCTTTCTTT
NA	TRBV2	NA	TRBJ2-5	CASSEAGGRGGEETQYF	TGTGCCAGCAGTGAAGCCGGGGGAAGGGGAGGCGAGGAGACCCAGTACTTC
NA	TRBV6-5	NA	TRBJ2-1	CASSSAGLSYNEQFF	TGTGCCAGCAGCTCCGCGGGCCTTTCCTACAATGAGCAGTTCTTC
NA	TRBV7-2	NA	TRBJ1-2	CASSPGGQAAYGYTF	TGTGCCAGCAGTCCTGGAGGGCAGGCCGCCTATGGCTACACCTTC
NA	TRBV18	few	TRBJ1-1	CASSPLGTEAFF	TGTGCCAGCTCACCATTAGGAACTGAAGCTTTCTTT
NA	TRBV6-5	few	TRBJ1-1	CASSYSYPGQLEAFF	TGTGCCAGCAGTTACTCTTACCCCGGGCAACTGGAAGCTTTCTTT
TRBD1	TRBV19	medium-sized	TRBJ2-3	CASRMGQGAPADTQYF	TGTGCCAGTAGGATGGGACAGGGGGCGCCGGCAGATACGCAGTATTTT
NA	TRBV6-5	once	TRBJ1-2	CASSSSGVSGYTF	TGTGCCAGCAGTTCCTCAGGGGTTTCTGGCTACACCTTC
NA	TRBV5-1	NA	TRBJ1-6	CASSPGTDSPLHF	TGCGCCAGCAGCCCTGGTACGGATTCACCCCTCCACTTT
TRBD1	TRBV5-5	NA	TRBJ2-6	CASSSPLGTGGAGANVLTF	TGTGCCAGCAGCTCCCCACTTGGGACAGGGGGCGCTGGGGCCAACGTCCTGACTTTC
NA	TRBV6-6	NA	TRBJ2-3	CASSTGTFRGTDTQYF	TGTGCCAGCAGTACGGGGACCTTTCGGGGCACAGATACGCAGTATTTT
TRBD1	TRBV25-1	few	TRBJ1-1	CASSGGTGGPDTEAFF	TGTGCCAGCAGTGGGGGGACAGGGGGCCCAGACACTGAAGCTTTCTTT
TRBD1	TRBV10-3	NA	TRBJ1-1	CAIRKTGEVNTEAFF	TGTGCCATCAGAAAGACAGGGGAGGTGAACACTGAAGCTTTCTTT
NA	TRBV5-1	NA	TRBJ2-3	CASSPTGLLLDTQYF	TGCGCCAGCAGCCCTACGGGCCTTCTTCTAGATACGCAGTATTTT
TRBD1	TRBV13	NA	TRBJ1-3	CASSFRTGAKNTIYF	TGTGCCAGCAGCTTTCGGACAGGGGCGAAGAACACCATATATTTT
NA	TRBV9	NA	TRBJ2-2	CASSVVGGRYTGELFF	TGTGCCAGCAGCGTAGTGGGGGGTCGGTACACCGGGGAGCTGTTTTTT
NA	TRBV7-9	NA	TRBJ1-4	CASSLVSGENEKLFF	TGTGCCAGCAGCTTGGTCTCCGGCGAGAATGAAAAACTGTTTTTT
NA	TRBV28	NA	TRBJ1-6	CASSLRDNSPLHF	TGTGCCAGCAGTTTACGGGATAATTCACCCCTCCACTTT
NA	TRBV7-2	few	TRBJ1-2	CASSLASRVYGYTF	TGTGCCAGCAGCTTAGCGTCCAGGGTCTATGGCTACACCTTC